The next 31 T cell receptor beta chains were all read from a single sample in a study of T cell responses to AZD1222 COVID-19 vaccine. Clones were read by immunoSEQ multiplex PCR, and TCRdb kept only the in-frame ones, dropping some. This sample has around 160,000 clones, with nearly 90% found just once. The material was peripheral blood, obtained on day 0 of AZD1222 vaccination. The receptors shown here come from an adult in good health.

This chain joins TRBV20-1 and TRBJ2-7; D might be TRBD2 (6 bases). The CDR3 consists of 10 residues. V was cut by 6 bases and J by 3 bases, with 6 bases left in between. Germline V gene data show CDR1 as DFQATT and CDR2 as SNEGSKA (reference sequence). As DNA, the CDR3 is TGCAGTGCGGGAGGCTACGAGCAGTACTTC. Amino acids: CSAGGYEQYF.

The CDR3 bases are TGTGCCAGCAGCCAAGAAGGCCAGCGAGACCTTTATGAAAAACTGTTTTTT. This gives the protein CASSQEGQRDLYEKLFF. V is TRBV3-1 (or the pseudogene TRBV3-2) and J is TRBJ1-4; no clear D gene. The germline V and J ends were trimmed by 0 bases and 6 bases, with 17 bases remaining between them. Germline V gene lookup returns CDR1 LGHDT and CDR2 YNNKEL (reference sequence). There are 17 residues in the CDR3.

The chain has TRBV7-3 and TRBJ2-2, with TRBD1 identical over 8 bases. The germline CDR1 and CDR2 sequences are SGHTA and FQGTGA. V shed 0 bases, J shed 4 bases, and the junction held 4 bases outside the gene matches. The CDR3 contains 16 residues. This CDR3 is CASSLTPGGGTGELFF. CDR3 bases: TGTGCCAGCAGCTTAACTCCAGGGGGCGGCACCGGGGAGCTGTTTTTT.

This chain uses TRBV2 with TRBJ1-3; no definite D call. CDR1 and CDR2 from the germline V gene are SNHLY and FYNNEI. Trimming stripped 3 bases from V and 0 bases from J, with 12 bases between. This CDR3 contains 16 residues. The CDR3 sequence is CASSDGGRYSGNTIYF. In DNA form, the CDR3 reads TGTGCCAGCAGTGACGGAGGCAGATACTCTGGAAACACCATATATTTT.

The CDR3 region is CASSQVTSGRLGLETQYF. DNA for the CDR3: TGTGCCAGCAGCCAAGTTACTAGCGGGAGGCTCGGTCTGGAGACCCAGTACTTC. The chain couples TRBV3-1 (or the pseudogene TRBV3-2) to TRBJ2-5, with 12 nucleotides matching TRBD2. Germline trimming cut 1 base from V and 5 bases from J; bases unmatched to any gene: 11. The CDR3 is 18 amino acids. Per the germline V gene, CDR1 is LGHDT and CDR2 is YNNKEL (reference sequence).

This clone was detected a few times. This sequence joins TRBV5-1 and TRBJ1-2, with 7 bases lining up with TRBD1. Germline values: CDR1 SGHRS, CDR2 YFSETQ. The trim removed 2 bases at V and 8 bases at J, leaving 9 bases unmatched. This CDR3 spans 14 amino acids. CDR3 in amino acids: CASSLSSTGEGYTF. CDR3 DNA: TGCGCCAGCAGCTTATCTTCAACAGGGGAAGGCTACACCTTC.

The chain combines TRBV7-3 with TRBJ2-1, with D maybe TRBD2 (6 bases). Germline V lookup: CDR1 SGHTA, CDR2 FQGTGA. The CDR3 consists of 14 residues. The V and J ends lost 4 bases and 0 bases respectively, with 7 bases between them. CDR3 sequence: CASSWDSSYNEQFF. The CDR3 nucleotides read TGTGCCAGCAGCTGGGACTCCTCCTACAATGAGCAGTTCTTC. Full variable domain (outside the CDR3, taken from reference TRBV7-3 and TRBJ2-1): GAGVSQTPSNKVTEKGKYVELRCDPISGHTALYWYRQSLGQGPEFLIYFQGTGAADDSGLPNDRFFAVRPEGSVSTLKIQRTERGDSAVYLCASSWDSSYNEQFFGPGTRLTVL.

V is TRBV28 and J is TRBJ2-5, with 8 bases lining up with TRBD2. V shed 7 bases and J 12 bases; nucleotides not matched to a gene: 13. CDR3 length equals 13 residues. Germline V gene sequence: CDR1 MDHEN, CDR2 SYDVKM. The CDR3 here is CASNKTGGCDKYF. The CDR3, as DNA: TGTGCCAGCAACAAAACGGGGGGGTGTGACAAGTACTTC.

The V call is TRBV9, the J call TRBJ1-5; no definite D call. V lost 0 bases and J lost 6, with 10 bases in between. The CDR3 has 14 amino acids. Germline CDR1 is SGDLS and CDR2 is YYNGEE. The CDR3 coding sequence is TGTGCCAGCAGCGTAGACGGATCCGGTCAGCCCCAGCATTTT. Translating it yields CASSVDGSGQPQHF.

The chain combines TRBV5-1 with TRBJ2-7; TRBD2 agrees at 12 bases. This CDR3 contains 16 residues. V lost 2 bases, J lost 3 bases, and 6 bases stayed unmatched. Germline CDR1 and CDR2: SGHRS and YFSETQ. In nucleotides, the CDR3 is TGCGCCAGCAGCTTCGGGCTAGCGGGAGGGGACTACGAGCAGTACTTC. As protein: CASSFGLAGGDYEQYF.

The chain employs TRBV5-4 and TRBJ2-5; no firm D call. V shed 6 bases and J shed 2 bases, with 17 bases lying between them. Germline V lookup: CDR1 SGHNT, CDR2 YYREEE (reference sequence). This CDR3 region has 15 residues. CDR3 protein: CASTGTVGTQETQYF. The CDR3 bases are TGTGCCAGCACTGGAACAGTCGGTACACAAGAGACCCAGTACTTC.

The V call is TRBV3-1 (or the pseudogene TRBV3-2), the J call TRBJ1-6; D remains ambiguous. The germline V and J ends were trimmed by 4 bases and 7 bases, with 14 bases remaining between them. Germline V gene lookup returns CDR1 LGHDT and CDR2 YNNKEL (reference sequence). This CDR3 contains 15 residues. For the CDR3, the DNA is TGTGCCAGCAGCCCCCGTGGGAACAGCAATTCACCCCTCCACTTT. This encodes CASSPRGNSNSPLHF.

V and J are TRBV7-2 and TRBJ2-5, with D tentatively TRBD2 (6 bases). The CDR3 loop spans 14 amino acids. The germline gives CDR1 SGHTA, CDR2 FQGNSA. With 8 bases removed from V and 1 base from J, the gap between germline ends came to 14 bases. As DNA, the CDR3 is TGTGCCAGCTCCCGTGGGGGGTCCCAAGAGACCCAGTACTTC. This gives the protein CASSRGGSQETQYF.

About this clone itself: The limits of the CDR3 on the DNA are not certain, so only TCRdb's listed CDR3 is given. The V call is TRBV12-3 or TRBV12-4, the J call TRBJ1-1. Ends included, the CDR3 has 11 residues. CDR3 in amino acids: CASSFGGGTFF.

The sample holds one count of this clone. The chain recombines TRBV11-2 with TRBJ1-2; 7 bases align to TRBD1. The V segment lost 4 bases and the J segment 2 bases; nucleotides outside the gene matches: 1. Germline V gene lookup returns CDR1 SGHAT and CDR2 FQNNGV. The CDR3 consists of 13 residues. The CDR3: CASSSDRNYGYTF. The CDR3 nucleotides read TGTGCCAGCAGCTCGGACAGGAACTATGGCTACACCTTC.

V usage is TRBV4-1 and J usage is TRBJ2-7; D is uncertain. V was trimmed by 0 bases and J by 4 bases, leaving 16 bases between them. The CDR3 runs to 16 residues. The germline V gene encodes CDR1 MGHRA and CDR2 YSYEKL. CDR3 nucleotides: TGCGCCAGCAGCCAAGATCTCGACTTCCAGGAATACGAGCAGTACTTC. Translating it yields CASSQDLDFQEYEQYF.

The chain couples TRBV6-5 to TRBJ2-7; D unclear. This CDR3 has 13 amino acids. Per germline, CDR1 MNHEY and CDR2 SVGAGI. Between the trimmed V and J ends, which lost 0 bases and 5 bases, there was a span of 8 bases. The CDR3 DNA reads TGTGCCAGCAGTTACTCGAAGGTTCACGAGCAGTACTTC. Residues: CASSYSKVHEQYF.

V usage is TRBV27 and J usage is TRBJ2-3, with a possible D match to TRBD1 (5 bases). This CDR3 comprises 16 residues. Germline CDR1 MNHEY, CDR2 SMNVEV (reference sequence). V gave up 7 bases and J gave up 3 bases, with 20 bases separating them. CDR3 bases: TGTGCCAGCAAAACGACGCAGGGCCGTGTTACAGATACGCAGTATTTT. Its protein is CASKTTQGRVTDTQYF.

For the CDR3, the DNA is TGTGCCAGCAGCGGAGGCGGCCTAATGAACACTGAAGCTTTCTTT. Residues: CASSGGGLMNTEAFF. The J gene is TRBJ1-1, the V gene TRBV7-2; D not certain. Trimming cost V 5 bases and J 0 bases, with 13 bases left between them. The CDR3 spans 15 residues. Germline loops: CDR1 SGHTA, CDR2 FQGNSA.

The chain uses TRBV11-1 and TRBJ2-7, with 7 nucleotides matching TRBD1. This CDR3 region has 15 residues. Per the germline V gene, CDR1 is SGHAT and CDR2 is FQDESV (reference sequence). V was pared by 2 bases and J by 0 bases, with 4 bases of the junction left unmatched. CDR3 amino acids: CASSLTTGASYEQYF. In DNA, the CDR3 is TGTGCCAGCAGCTTAACAACAGGGGCCTCCTACGAGCAGTACTTC.

The rearrangement joins TRBV4-1 to TRBJ2-3, with 11 bases fitting TRBD2. Germline assignment: CDR1 MGHRA and CDR2 YSYEKL. The V and J ends lost 0 bases and 3 bases, in that order; junction bases with no gene match: 8. The CDR3 consists of 18 residues. CDR3 sequence reads: CASSQDPASGRKTDTQYF. CDR3 sequence (DNA): TGCGCCAGCAGCCAAGATCCAGCTAGCGGGAGGAAGACAGATACGCAGTATTTT.

The chain has TRBV7-8 and TRBJ1-6; 9 bases are a match to TRBD1. The J segment lost 7 bases and the V segment lost 0 bases, leaving 4 bases of the junction unmatched. Germline V gives CDR1 SGHVS, CDR2 FQNEAQ. This CDR3 is 16 amino acids long. In nucleotides, the CDR3 is TGTGCCAGCAGCTTAGCAGACAGGGGGAACAATTCACCCCTCCACTTT. Its protein product is CASSLADRGNNSPLHF.

This chain links TRBV7-2 with TRBJ1-1; D remains unclear. V was shortened by 1 base and J by 4 bases, with 13 bases between the two germline ends. Germline V gene sequence: CDR1 SGHTA, CDR2 FQGNSA. The CDR3 length is 15 residues. CDR3 amino acids: CASSLERVPGTEAFF. The DNA of the CDR3 is TGTGCCAGCAGCTTAGAACGGGTGCCGGGCACTGAAGCTTTCTTT. The complete variable domain, with remaining parts taken from reference TRBV7-2 and TRBJ1-1, reads GAGVSQSPSNKVTEKGKDVELRCDPISGHTALYWYRQSLGQGLEFLIYFQGNSAPDKSGLPSDRFSAERTGGSVSTLTIQRTQQEDSAVYLCASSLERVPGTEAFFGQGTRLTVV.

J is TRBJ1-6 and V is TRBV28; weak D call: TRBD1 (5 bases). The CDR3 has 17 residues. The germline gives CDR1 MDHEN, CDR2 SYDVKM. The V gene lost 5 bases and the J gene lost 0 bases, with 14 bases spanning the gap. Written as DNA, the CDR3 is TGTGCCAGCAGTCCCCCCCGACAGAGCTCCTATAATTCACCCCTCCACTTT. It translates to CASSPPRQSSYNSPLHF.

The rearrangement joins TRBV27 to TRBJ1-5; D gene unclear. Germline-derived CDR1 and CDR2 are MNHEY and SMNVEV (reference sequence). The CDR3 has 14 amino acids. V was trimmed by 3 bases and J by 1 base, leaving 7 bases between them. The CDR3 region has the DNA TGTGCCAGCAGTTTTGGCGGGAGCAATCAGCCCCAGCATTTT. This gives the protein CASSFGGSNQPQHF.

The rearrangement joins TRBV7-2 to TRBJ1-5; unclear D gene. There are 18 residues in the CDR3. Germline assignment: CDR1 SGHTA and CDR2 FQGNSA. The germline V and J ends were trimmed by 0 bases and 0 bases, with 15 bases remaining between them. This CDR3 is CASSLAVRLPGSNQPQHF. Written as DNA, the CDR3 is TGTGCCAGCAGCTTAGCTGTGCGTCTGCCCGGTAGCAATCAGCCCCAGCATTTT. Filled out from reference TRBV7-2 and TRBJ1-5, the complete variable domain reads GAGVSQSPSNKVTEKGKDVELRCDPISGHTALYWYRQSLGQGLEFLIYFQGNSAPDKSGLPSDRFSAERTGGSVSTLTIQRTQQEDSAVYLCASSLAVRLPGSNQPQHFGDGTRLSIL.

The V and J genes are TRBV7-3 and TRBJ2-1; TRBD2 aligns across 10 bases. Germline values: CDR1 SGHTA, CDR2 FQGTGA. This CDR3 comprises 13 residues. J gave up 2 bases and V 8 bases, and 0 bases lay outside the gene matches. The CDR3 protein is CASGLAAYNEQFF. The CDR3 coding sequence is TGTGCCAGCGGACTAGCGGCCTACAATGAGCAGTTCTTC.

This chain links TRBV2 with TRBJ1-5, with a possible D match to TRBD1 (5 bases). V lost 4 bases to trimming and J lost 2 bases, with 12 bases between them. The germline V gene encodes CDR1 SNHLY and CDR2 FYNNEI. There are 15 residues in the CDR3. The chain's CDR3 is CASSVLGHGNQPQHF. DNA of the CDR3: TGTGCCAGCAGTGTGTTGGGGCATGGCAATCAGCCCCAGCATTTT.

This clone turned up a few times. The V call is TRBV18, the J call TRBJ2-7, with a possible D match to TRBD2 (7 bases). V lost 4 bases to trimming and J lost 1 base, with 14 bases between them. The CDR3 loop spans 15 amino acids. Germline assignment: CDR1 KGHSH and CDR2 LQKENI. In DNA, the CDR3 is TGTGCCAGCTCACTCAGTGGGGGGGCATCCTACGAGCAGTACTTC. Amino acid sequence: CASSLSGGASYEQYF.

This clone showed up just once. The genes are TRBV28 and TRBJ1-2, with D possibly TRBD1 on 5 matching bases. In germline, CDR1 is MDHEN, CDR2 SYDVKM. The length of the CDR3 is 12 residues. V lost 6 bases and J 8 bases, leaving 13 bases between the germline ends. CDR3 residues: CASSPLGGGYTF. CDR3 DNA: TGTGCCAGCAGCCCCCTGGGGGGGGGCTACACCTTC.

The chain combines TRBV7-2 with TRBJ2-5; D might be TRBD2 (5 bases). CDR1 is SGHTA and CDR2 is FQGNSA in the germline V gene. The CDR3 has 15 residues. V lost 3 bases to trimming and J lost 5 bases, with 16 bases between them. The CDR3 sequence: CASSFGAAMGETQYF. The DNA of the CDR3 is TGTGCCAGCAGCTTTGGAGCGGCCATGGGGGAGACCCAGTACTTC.